This note documents a single TCR beta chain sequence. This entry is derived from a study of blood T cell repertoires in COVID-19. About the research overall: Specimens from acute and convalescent COVID-19 originated in the United States, Italy and Spain. Nucleic acid was either cDNA or gDNA, and it came from T cells, B-cell-depleted T cells, or PBMCs.

The CDR3 is made up of 14 amino acids. With 5 bases clipped from V and 0 bases from J, the junction kept 4 bases outside the gene matches. Germline V CDR1 and CDR2: MNHEY, SVGAGI. As originally analysed: Quantification of nucleated cells was approximated via reference gene primer amplification. Sequenced by immunoSEQ multiplex PCR; TCRdb stores in-frame clones only, minus some. The V and J calls and clone size come from that table; D and trimming were worked out from the DNA. The sample lists hundreds of thousands of clones, approximately 86% occurring once. The rearrangement links TRBV6-5 to TRBJ2-7; 7 nucleotides line up with TRBD2. The sample comprised peripheral blood. This receptor was obtained from a man between 65 and 85 years old with acute or convalescent COVID-19. This CDR3 reads CASSLGGSSYEQYF. The CDR3 region has the DNA TGTGCCAGCAGTCTCGGGGGGAGCTCCTACGAGCAGTACTTC.